These 3 T cell receptor beta chains originate from one sample sequenced in a study of blood T cell repertoires in COVID-19. Using immunoSEQ multiplex PCR, the repertoire was profiled, and TCRdb retains in-frame clones only, with some absent. The sample lists roughly 100,000 clones; about 88% were seen once. Sequenced material: peripheral blood. The receptor set was obtained from a woman of 80 years or more with active COVID-19.

The V gene is TRBV19, the J gene TRBJ1-3; D is possibly TRBD1 (6 bases). V shed 3 bases and J shed 0 bases, with 15 bases lying between them. The CDR3 runs 17 residues. Germline CDR1 LNHDA, CDR2 SQIVND (reference sequence). The chain's CDR3 is CASSISRAGVSGNTIYF. CDR3 nucleotides: TGTGCCAGTAGTATCTCGCGCGCAGGGGTCTCTGGAAACACCATATATTTT.

The chain carries TRBV10-3 and TRBJ1-1; D may be TRBD1 (5 bases). Trimming pared 1 base from V and 7 bases from J, leaving 13 bases between. In germline, CDR1 is ENHRY, CDR2 SYGVKD. The CDR3 has 14 amino acids. CDR3 region: CAISEWRRVSEAFF. CDR3 in DNA: TGTGCCATCAGTGAGTGGCGCAGGGTTAGTGAAGCTTTCTTT.

This clone has just one count. The rearrangement uses TRBV6-5 and TRBJ2-1, with 10 bases aligning to TRBD2. The V gene end was trimmed by 10 bases and the J gene end by 6 bases; junction bases not matched to a gene: 3. Germline V gene data show CDR1 as MNHEY and CDR2 as SVGAGI. The CDR3 spans 12 residues. The CDR3 loop reads CATRTSGNEQFF. The CDR3 DNA follows: TGTGCCACCCGGACTAGCGGCAATGAGCAGTTCTTC.